Following are 23 T cell receptor beta chains from one sample sequenced in a study of identical twins. TCRdb processed the 5' RACE reads anew with MiXCR; each CDR3 protein has one entry. Of about 450,000 distinct CDR3 sequences in the sample, about 18% are singletons; the top ten hold roughly 12%. The sample was naive T cells sorted from blood. The receptors come from a man in his fifties or sixties in good health.

This chain connects TRBV25-1 to TRBJ2-3, with D perhaps given as TRBD1 or TRBD2 (6 bases each). Between the trimmed V and J ends, which lost 5 bases and 0 bases, there was a span of 12 bases. The V gene's germline CDR1 is MGHDK and CDR2 SYGVNS. The CDR3 has 15 amino acids. Written as DNA, the CDR3 is TGTGCCAGCAGTCGCGGGACACTCAGCACAGATACGCAGTATTTT. Protein product: CASSRGTLSTDTQYF.

The V gene is TRBV7-9, the J gene TRBJ2-4; no clear D gene. Trimming took 3 bases from V and 7 from J, leaving 7 bases between them. The CDR3 loop spans 12 amino acids. Germline lookup yields CDR1 SEHNR and CDR2 FQNEAQ (reference sequence). The CDR3 reads CASSLGRNIQYF. CDR3 nucleotide sequence: TGTGCCAGCAGCTTGGGCAGGAACATTCAGTACTTC. Drawing the rest from reference TRBV7-9 and TRBJ2-4, the complete variable domain is DTGVSQNPRHKITKRGQNVTFRCDPISEHNRLYWYRQTLGQGPEFLTYFQNEAQLEKSRLLSDRFSAERPKGSFSTLEIQRTEQGDSAMYLCASSLGRNIQYFGAGTRLSVL.

The chain links TRBV7-8 to TRBJ2-5; 8 nucleotides align to TRBD1. The CDR3 contains 15 residues. Germline V gives CDR1 SGHVS, CDR2 FQNEAQ. Losses at the gene ends were 1 base for V and 7 bases for J; bases not matched to a gene: 8. CDR3 in amino acids: CASSLERQGRGTQYF. CDR3 in DNA: TGTGCCAGCAGCTTAGAAAGACAGGGGAGAGGGACCCAGTACTTC.

The chain is built from TRBV20-1 and TRBJ2-4; D is unresolved. Germline V lookup: CDR1 DFQATT, CDR2 SNEGSKA (reference sequence). The CDR3 length is 15 residues. The germline V and J ends were trimmed by 3 bases and 0 bases, with 12 bases remaining between them. DNA for the CDR3: TGCAGTGCTAGCAGTGCTAAACTAGCCAAAAACATTCAGTACTTC. The encoded protein is CSASSAKLAKNIQYF.

The chain recombines TRBV19 with TRBJ2-7; D is unclear. V gave up 6 bases and J gave up 2 bases, with 14 bases separating them. The CDR3 is made up of 14 amino acids. Germline CDR1 is LNHDA and CDR2 is SQIVND (reference sequence). The CDR3 DNA sequence: TGTGCCAGTAGCGGGCAGCTACCCCCCTACGAGCAGTACTTC. It translates to CASSGQLPPYEQYF. The full variable domain, with the rest looked up from reference TRBV19 and TRBJ2-7, is DGGITQSPKYLFRKEGQNVTLSCEQNLNHDAMYWYRQDPGQGLRLIYYSQIVNDFQKGDIAEGYSVSREKKESFPLTVTSAQKNPTAFYLCASSGQLPPYEQYFGPGTRLTVT.

This clonotype occurred a few times. The rearrangement joins TRBV5-1 to TRBJ2-7; maybe TRBD2 (5 bases). The CDR3 runs to 16 residues. Trimming pared 3 bases from V and 4 bases from J, leaving 20 bases between. Germline CDR1 reads SGHRS; CDR2 reads YFSETQ. In nucleotides, the CDR3 is TGCGCCAGCAGCTGGAGGTTCGGCAGCGTATCTTACGAGCAGTACTTC. This encodes CASSWRFGSVSYEQYF.

This clonotype was counted many times. The J gene is TRBJ2-5, the V gene TRBV11-1; 8 nucleotides match TRBD1. CDR3 length: 13 amino acids. Germline V gene sequence: CDR1 SGHAT, CDR2 FQDESV (reference sequence). With V trimmed by 5 bases and J by 6 bases, 5 bases remained unmatched. CDR3 bases: TGTGCCAGCAGCGCATACAGGGGGAAGACCCAGTACTTC. This sequence encodes CASSAYRGKTQYF.

The table lists this clonotype with a few counts. The CDR3 sequence: CASSQYPGGISEQFF. The CDR3 bases are TGCGCCAGCAGCCAGTATCCCGGGGGGATCTCTGAGCAGTTCTTC. The chain couples TRBV4-3 to TRBJ2-1, with 7 nucleotides matching TRBD2. Germline V lookup: CDR1 LGHNA, CDR2 YSLEER. Trimming took 3 bases from V and 9 from J; bases not matched to a gene: 11. The CDR3 contains 15 residues.

On this clonotype: Just one base apart from a much larger clone, this may be a read error. The V gene is TRBV12-3 or TRBV12-4, the J gene TRBJ1-2; D is undetermined. V was cut by 5 bases and J by 7 bases, with 14 bases left in between. The CDR3 sequence is 13 residues long. The CDR3 spells CASSLKRGVGYTF. As DNA, the CDR3 is TGTGCCAGCAGTCTCAAGCGCGGGGTTGGCTACACCTTC.

The chain has TRBV12-3 or TRBV12-4 and TRBJ2-3; D uncertain. The CDR3 has 12 amino acids. Trimming cost V 6 bases and J 4 bases, with 8 bases left between them. Here the CDR3 DNA reads TGTGCCAGCAGACCCCGAGCAGATACGCAGTATTTT. It encodes CASRPRADTQYF.

There are a few counts of this clonotype. The chain uses TRBV5-1 and TRBJ2-3; TRBD2 matches at 15 bases. Germline CDR1 is SGHRS and CDR2 is YFSETQ. The junction had 6 bases not matched to a gene; V was cut back by 4 bases and J by 0 bases. The CDR3 has 18 residues. The CDR3 spells CASSPGTSGGSSTDTQYF. The DNA for the CDR3 is TGCGCCAGCAGCCCGGGGACTAGCGGGGGGTCGAGCACAGATACGCAGTATTTT.

This clonotype was detected ten times or more. This rearrangement joins TRBV12-3 or TRBV12-4 to TRBJ2-5; D gene ambiguous. This CDR3 has 13 residues. The V end was cut by 2 bases, the J end by 2 bases, with 6 bases between. The CDR3 is CASSLWQQETQYF. The CDR3 DNA is TGTGCCAGCAGTTTATGGCAGCAAGAGACCCAGTACTTC.

This clonotype was detected a few times. This sequence joins TRBV7-7 and TRBJ2-7; 9 nucleotides match TRBD1. The CDR3 loop spans 14 amino acids. Germline CDR1 is SSHAT and CDR2 is FNYEAQ (reference sequence). V was clipped by 5 bases and J by 10 bases; unmatched bases: 12. CDR3 bases: TGTGCCAGCAGCCCGTCCGGGACAGGGAGGAAACAGTACTTC. This gives the protein CASSPSGTGRKQYF. Combining the CDR3 with reference TRBV7-7 and TRBJ2-7 gives the whole variable domain GAGVSQSPRYKVTKRGQDVTLRCDPISSHATLYWYQQALGQGPEFLTYFNYEAQPDKSGLPSDRFSAERPEGSISTLTIQRTEQRDSAMYRCASSPSGTGRKQYFGPGTRLTVT.

This clonotype showed up many times. This chain joins TRBV29-1 and TRBJ2-3; 7 bases fit TRBD2. Germline trimming cut 6 bases from V and 1 base from J; bases unmatched to any gene: 7. Germline CDR1 and CDR2: SQVTM and ANQGSEA. The CDR3 extends over 14 amino acids. For the CDR3, the DNA is TGCAGCGTAGGACTAGGAGGGGGCACAGATACGCAGTATTTT. It specifies CSVGLGGGTDTQYF.

This chain uses TRBV12-3 or TRBV12-4 with TRBJ1-3; 7 bases map to TRBD1. V was pared by 6 bases and J by 3 bases, with 8 bases of the junction left unmatched. The CDR3 has 15 amino acids. CDR3 sequence reads: CASRTTGIGGNTIYF. CDR3 bases: TGTGCCAGCAGGACGACAGGGATCGGTGGAAACACCATATATTTT.

The chain uses TRBV10-3 and TRBJ1-2; 7 bases are shared with TRBD1. The CDR3 totals 13 residues. Per the germline V gene, CDR1 is ENHRY and CDR2 is SYGVKD. Unmatched junction bases numbered 5, after V lost 6 bases and J lost 4 bases. CDR3 protein: CAISGTAAYGYTF. The CDR3 nucleotides are TGTGCCATCAGCGGGACAGCGGCCTATGGCTACACCTTC.

The sample holds a few counts of this clonotype. The rearrangement joins TRBV7-9 to TRBJ2-7; no definite D call. Trimming left V 5 bases short and J 3 bases short, with 17 bases between. The V gene's germline CDR1 is SEHNR and CDR2 FQNEAQ (reference sequence). The CDR3 runs to 15 residues. The CDR3 loop is CASSPLPWQDYEQYF. For the CDR3, the DNA is TGTGCCAGCAGCCCCCTTCCGTGGCAGGACTACGAGCAGTACTTC.

The chain links TRBV12-3 or TRBV12-4 to TRBJ2-7; 7 bases map to TRBD1. The CDR3 is 16 residues long. The junction had 8 bases not matched to a gene; V was cut back by 1 base and J by 2 bases. CDR3 bases: TGTGCCAGCAGTTTAGGGCCGGACAGGAGTCCCTACGAGCAGTACTTC. Translation: CASSLGPDRSPYEQYF.

This clonotype was seen ten or more times. The chain links TRBV25-1 to TRBJ2-1; 7 bases map to TRBD2. Per the germline V gene, CDR1 is MGHDK and CDR2 is SYGVNS. The V and J ends lost 4 bases and 4 bases, in that order; junction bases with no gene match: 4. This CDR3 region has 14 residues. The CDR3 spells CASSGAGVYNEQFF. The CDR3 coding sequence is TGTGCCAGCAGTGGTGCGGGGGTATACAATGAGCAGTTCTTC.

The chain has TRBV12-3 or TRBV12-4 and TRBJ1-1; D may be TRBD1 (6 bases). With 7 bases removed from V and 1 base from J, the gap between germline ends came to 13 bases. The CDR3 totals 14 residues. CDR3 in amino acids: CASIPGHGNTEAFF. CDR3 DNA: TGTGCCAGCATCCCGGGACATGGGAACACTGAAGCTTTCTTT.

The chain couples TRBV7-9 to TRBJ1-1, with D unclear. The CDR3 is 12 amino acids. CDR1 SEHNR and CDR2 FQNEAQ come from the germline V gene (reference sequence). Trimming left V 4 bases short and J 5 bases short, with 8 bases between. The CDR3 spells CASSYSRTEAFF. The CDR3, as DNA: TGTGCCAGCAGCTACAGCCGGACTGAAGCTTTCTTT.

This clonotype was observed a few times. V gene TRBV10-3 combines with J gene TRBJ2-2, with 10 nucleotides matching TRBD2. There are 16 residues in the CDR3. V dropped 6 bases and J dropped 5; count of bases not matched to a gene: 9. Looked up from germline, CDR1 is ENHRY and CDR2 is SYGVKD. CDR3 in DNA: TGTGCCATCAGACGCCTAGCGGGAGCTGGTACCGGGGAGCTGTTTTTT. This sequence encodes CAIRRLAGAGTGELFF.

J is TRBJ1-1 and V is TRBV18; D is unclear. CDR1 and CDR2 (germline): KGHSH, LQKENI. The CDR3 extends over 14 amino acids. V was cut by 3 bases and J by 4 bases, with 12 bases left in between. The CDR3: CASSPLGYGTEAFF. CDR3 DNA sequence: TGTGCCAGCTCACCGCTGGGTTATGGCACTGAAGCTTTCTTT.